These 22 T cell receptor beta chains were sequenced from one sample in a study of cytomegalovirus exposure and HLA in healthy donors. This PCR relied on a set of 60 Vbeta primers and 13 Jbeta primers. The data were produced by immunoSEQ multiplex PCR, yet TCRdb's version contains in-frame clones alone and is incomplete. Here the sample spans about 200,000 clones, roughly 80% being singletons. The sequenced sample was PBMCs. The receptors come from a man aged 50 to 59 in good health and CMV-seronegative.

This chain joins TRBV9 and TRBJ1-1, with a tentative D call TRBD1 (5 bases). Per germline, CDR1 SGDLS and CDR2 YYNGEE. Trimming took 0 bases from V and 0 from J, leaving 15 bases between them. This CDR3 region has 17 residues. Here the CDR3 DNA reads TGTGCCAGCAGCGTAGTAGGGACTGGGGCCATGAACACTGAAGCTTTCTTT. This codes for CASSVVGTGAMNTEAFF.

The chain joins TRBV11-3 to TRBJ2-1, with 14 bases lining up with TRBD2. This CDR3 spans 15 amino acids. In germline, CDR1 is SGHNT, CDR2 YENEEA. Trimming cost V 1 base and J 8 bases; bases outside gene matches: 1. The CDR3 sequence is CASSLGGLAGDEQFF. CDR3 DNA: TGTGCCAGCAGCTTAGGGGGACTAGCGGGAGATGAGCAGTTCTTC. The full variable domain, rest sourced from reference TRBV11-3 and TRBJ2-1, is EAGVVQSPRYKIIEKKQPVAFWCNPISGHNTLYWYLQNLGQGPELLIRYENEEAVDDSQLPKDRFSAERLKGVDSTLKIQPAELGDSAVYLCASSLGGLAGDEQFFGPGTRLTVL.

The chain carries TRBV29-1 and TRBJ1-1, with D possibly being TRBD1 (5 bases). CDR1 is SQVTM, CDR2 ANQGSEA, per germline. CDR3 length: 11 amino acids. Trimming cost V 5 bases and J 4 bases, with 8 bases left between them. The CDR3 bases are TGCAGCGTTAGGGGTTCCACTGAAGCTTTCTTT. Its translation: CSVRGSTEAFF.

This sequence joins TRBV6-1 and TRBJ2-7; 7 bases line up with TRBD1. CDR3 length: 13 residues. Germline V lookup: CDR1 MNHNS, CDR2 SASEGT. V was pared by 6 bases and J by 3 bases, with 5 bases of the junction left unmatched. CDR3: CASRGDRLYEQYF. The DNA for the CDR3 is TGTGCCAGCAGGGGGGACAGACTCTACGAGCAGTACTTC.

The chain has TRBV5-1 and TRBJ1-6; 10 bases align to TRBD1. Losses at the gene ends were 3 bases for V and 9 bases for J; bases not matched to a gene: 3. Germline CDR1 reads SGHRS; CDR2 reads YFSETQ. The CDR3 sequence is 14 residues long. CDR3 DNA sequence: TGCGCCAGCAGCTCGGGACAGGGGCCTTCACCCCTCCACTTT. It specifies CASSSGQGPSPLHF. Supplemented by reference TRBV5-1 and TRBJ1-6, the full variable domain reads KAGVTQTPRYLIKTRGQQVTLSCSPISGHRSVSWYQQTPGQGLQFLFEYFSETQRNKGNFPGRFSGRQFSNSRSEMNVSTLELGDSALYLCASSSGQGPSPLHFGNGTRLTVT.

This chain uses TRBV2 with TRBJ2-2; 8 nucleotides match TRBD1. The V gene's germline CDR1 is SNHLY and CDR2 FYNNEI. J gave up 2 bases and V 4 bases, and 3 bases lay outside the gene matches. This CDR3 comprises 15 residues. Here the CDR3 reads CASSGTGGNTGELFF. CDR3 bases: TGTGCCAGCAGTGGAACAGGGGGTAACACCGGGGAGCTGTTTTTT.

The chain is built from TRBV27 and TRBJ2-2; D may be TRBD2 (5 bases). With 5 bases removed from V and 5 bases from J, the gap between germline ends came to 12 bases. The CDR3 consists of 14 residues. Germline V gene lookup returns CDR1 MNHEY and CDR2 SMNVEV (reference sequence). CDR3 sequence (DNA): TGTGCCAGCAGTAGCGGAGTCCGGACCGGGGAGCTGTTTTTT. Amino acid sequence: CASSSGVRTGELFF.

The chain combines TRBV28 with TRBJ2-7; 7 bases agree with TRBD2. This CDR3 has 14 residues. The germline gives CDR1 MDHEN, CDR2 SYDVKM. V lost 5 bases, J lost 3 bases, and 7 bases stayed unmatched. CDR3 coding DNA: TGTGCCAGCAGTCCCCTAGCGGAGTTCTACGAGCAGTACTTC. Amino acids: CASSPLAEFYEQYF.

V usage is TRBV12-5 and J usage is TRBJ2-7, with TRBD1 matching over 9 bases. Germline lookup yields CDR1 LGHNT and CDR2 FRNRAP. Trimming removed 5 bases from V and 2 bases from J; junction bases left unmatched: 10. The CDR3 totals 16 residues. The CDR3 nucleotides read TGTGCTAGTGGTCCTACCCGGGACAGGGCCACCTACGAGCAGTACTTC. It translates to CASGPTRDRATYEQYF.

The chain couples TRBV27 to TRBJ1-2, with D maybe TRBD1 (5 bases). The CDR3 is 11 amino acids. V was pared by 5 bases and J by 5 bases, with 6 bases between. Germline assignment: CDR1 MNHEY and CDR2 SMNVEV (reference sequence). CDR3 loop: CASSPGYGYTF. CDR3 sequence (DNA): TGTGCCAGCAGTCCAGGGTATGGCTACACCTTC.

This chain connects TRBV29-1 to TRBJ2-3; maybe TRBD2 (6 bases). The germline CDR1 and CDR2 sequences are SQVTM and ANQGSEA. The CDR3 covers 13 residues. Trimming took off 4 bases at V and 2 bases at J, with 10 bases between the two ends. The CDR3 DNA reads TGCAGCGTTGGACTAGTTCCCACAGATACGCAGTATTTT. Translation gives CSVGLVPTDTQYF.

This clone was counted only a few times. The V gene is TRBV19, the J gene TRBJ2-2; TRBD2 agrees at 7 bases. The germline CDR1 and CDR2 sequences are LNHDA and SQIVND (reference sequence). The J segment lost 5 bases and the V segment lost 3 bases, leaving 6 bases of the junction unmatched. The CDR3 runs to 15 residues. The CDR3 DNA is TGTGCCAGTAGTATTGAACTAGCGATTACCGGGGAGCTGTTTTTT. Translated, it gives CASSIELAITGELFF. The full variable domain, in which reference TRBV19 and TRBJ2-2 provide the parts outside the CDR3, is DGGITQSPKYLFRKEGQNVTLSCEQNLNHDAMYWYRQDPGQGLRLIYYSQIVNDFQKGDIAEGYSVSREKKESFPLTVTSAQKNPTAFYLCASSIELAITGELFFGEGSRLTVL.

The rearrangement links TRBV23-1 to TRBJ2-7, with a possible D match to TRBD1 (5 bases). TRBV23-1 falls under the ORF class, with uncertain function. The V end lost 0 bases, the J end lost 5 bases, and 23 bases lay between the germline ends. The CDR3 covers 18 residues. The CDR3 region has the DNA TGCGCCAGCAGTCAATCAGTCCCAAGGGGCAATCTGCACCACGAGCAGTACTTC. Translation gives CASSQSVPRGNLHHEQYF.

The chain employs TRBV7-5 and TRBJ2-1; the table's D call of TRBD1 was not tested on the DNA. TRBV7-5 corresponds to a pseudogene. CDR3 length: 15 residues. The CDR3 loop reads CARGLAKGRYNEQFF. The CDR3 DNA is TGTGCCAGAGGCTTAGCGAAGGGGCGGTACAATGAGCAGTTCTTC.

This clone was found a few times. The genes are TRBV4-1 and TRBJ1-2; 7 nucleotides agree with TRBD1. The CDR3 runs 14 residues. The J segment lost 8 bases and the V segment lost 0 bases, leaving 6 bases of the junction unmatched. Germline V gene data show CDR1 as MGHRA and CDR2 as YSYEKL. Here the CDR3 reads CASSQEWQGGGYTF. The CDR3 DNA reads TGCGCCAGCAGCCAAGAATGGCAGGGGGGAGGCTACACCTTC.

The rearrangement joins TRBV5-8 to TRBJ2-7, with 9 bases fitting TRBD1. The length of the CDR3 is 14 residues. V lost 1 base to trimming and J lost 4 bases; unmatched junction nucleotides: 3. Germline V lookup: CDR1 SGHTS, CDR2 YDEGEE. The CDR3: CASSLTGGAYEQYF. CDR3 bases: TGTGCCAGCAGCTTGACAGGGGGCGCGTACGAGCAGTACTTC. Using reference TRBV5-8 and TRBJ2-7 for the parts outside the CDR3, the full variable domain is EAGVTQSPTHLIKTRGQQATLRCSPISGHTSVYWYQQALGLGLQFLLWYDEGEERNRGNFPPRFSGRQFPNYSSELNVNALELEDSALYLCASSLTGGAYEQYFGPGTRLTVT.

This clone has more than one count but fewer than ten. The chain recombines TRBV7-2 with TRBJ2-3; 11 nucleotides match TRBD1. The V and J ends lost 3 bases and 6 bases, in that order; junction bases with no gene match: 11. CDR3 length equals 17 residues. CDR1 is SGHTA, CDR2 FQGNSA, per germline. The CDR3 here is CASSFPRDRGFLDTQYF. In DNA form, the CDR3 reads TGTGCCAGCAGCTTCCCCCGGGACAGGGGGTTCCTTGATACGCAGTATTTT.

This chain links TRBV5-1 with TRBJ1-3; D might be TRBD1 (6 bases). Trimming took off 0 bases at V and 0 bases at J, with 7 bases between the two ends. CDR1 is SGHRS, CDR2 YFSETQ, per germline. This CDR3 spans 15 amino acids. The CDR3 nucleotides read TGCGCCAGCAGCTTGGAAGGGGGCTCTGGAAACACCATATATTTT. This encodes CASSLEGGSGNTIYF. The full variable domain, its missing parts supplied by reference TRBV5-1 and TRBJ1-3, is KAGVTQTPRYLIKTRGQQVTLSCSPISGHRSVSWYQQTPGQGLQFLFEYFSETQRNKGNFPGRFSGRQFSNSRSEMNVSTLELGDSALYLCASSLEGGSGNTIYFGEGSWLTVV.

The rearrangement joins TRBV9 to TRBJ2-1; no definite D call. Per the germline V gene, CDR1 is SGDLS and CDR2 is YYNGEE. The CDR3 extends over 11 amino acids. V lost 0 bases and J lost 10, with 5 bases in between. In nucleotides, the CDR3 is TGTGCCAGCAGCGTAGACCGGGAGCAGTTCTTC. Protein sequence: CASSVDREQFF. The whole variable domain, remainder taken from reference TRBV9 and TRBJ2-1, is DSGVTQTPKHLITATGQRVTLRCSPRSGDLSVYWYQQSLDQGLQFLIQYYNGEERAKGNILERFSAQQFPDLHSELNLSSLELGDSALYFCASSVDREQFFGPGTRLTVL.

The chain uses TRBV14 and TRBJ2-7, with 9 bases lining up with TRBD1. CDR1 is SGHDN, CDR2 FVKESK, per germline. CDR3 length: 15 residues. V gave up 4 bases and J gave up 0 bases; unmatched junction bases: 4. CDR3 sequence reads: CASSRRTGVSYEQYF. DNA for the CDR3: TGTGCCAGCAGCCGACGGACAGGGGTCTCCTACGAGCAGTACTTC.

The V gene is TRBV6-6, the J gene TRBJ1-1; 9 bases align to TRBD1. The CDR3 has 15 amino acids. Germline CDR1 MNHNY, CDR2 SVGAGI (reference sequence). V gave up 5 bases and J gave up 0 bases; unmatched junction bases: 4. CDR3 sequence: CASSPQGALNTEAFF. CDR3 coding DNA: TGTGCCAGCAGTCCACAGGGGGCCTTGAACACTGAAGCTTTCTTT.

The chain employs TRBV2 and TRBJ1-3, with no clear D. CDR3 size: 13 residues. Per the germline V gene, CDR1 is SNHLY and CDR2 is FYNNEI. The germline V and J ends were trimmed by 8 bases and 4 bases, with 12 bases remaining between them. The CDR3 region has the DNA TGTGCCAGCCGGGGAGGGAGAGGAAACACCATATATTTT. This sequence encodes CASRGGRGNTIYF.